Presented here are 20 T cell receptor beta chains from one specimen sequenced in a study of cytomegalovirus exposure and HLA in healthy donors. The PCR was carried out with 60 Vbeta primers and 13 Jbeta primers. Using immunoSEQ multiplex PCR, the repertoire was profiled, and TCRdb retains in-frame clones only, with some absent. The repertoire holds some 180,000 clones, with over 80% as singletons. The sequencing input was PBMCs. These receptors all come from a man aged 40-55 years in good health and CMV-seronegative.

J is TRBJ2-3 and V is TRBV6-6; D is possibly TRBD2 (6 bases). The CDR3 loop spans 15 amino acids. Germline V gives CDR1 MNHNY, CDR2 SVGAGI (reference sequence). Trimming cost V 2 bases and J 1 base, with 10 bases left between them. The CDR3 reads CASSYGRGRTDTQYF. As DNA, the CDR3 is TGTGCCAGCAGTTACGGGCGGGGACGCACAGATACGCAGTATTTT.

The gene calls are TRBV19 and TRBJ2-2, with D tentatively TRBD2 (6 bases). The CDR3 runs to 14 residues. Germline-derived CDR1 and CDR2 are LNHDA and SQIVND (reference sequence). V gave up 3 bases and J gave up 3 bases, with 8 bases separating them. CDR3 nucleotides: TGTGCCAGTAGTATCCGGGACTACACCGGGGAGCTGTTTTTT. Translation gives CASSIRDYTGELFF.

The CDR3 loop is CATKGTSGYNEQFF. CDR3 DNA: TGTGCCACCAAGGGAACTAGCGGATACAATGAGCAGTTCTTC. This rearrangement joins TRBV15 to TRBJ2-1, with 8 bases aligning to TRBD2. CDR1 and CDR2 from the germline V gene are LNHNV and YYDKDF (reference sequence). The CDR3 covers 14 residues. V shed 7 bases, J shed 4 bases, and the junction held 6 bases outside the gene matches.

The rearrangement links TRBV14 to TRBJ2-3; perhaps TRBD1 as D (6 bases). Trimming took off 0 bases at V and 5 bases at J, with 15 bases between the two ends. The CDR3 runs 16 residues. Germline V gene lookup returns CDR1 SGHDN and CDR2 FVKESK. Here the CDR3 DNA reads TGTGCCAGCAGCCAAGATTCGAACAGGGCTGTAGATACGCAGTATTTT. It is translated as CASSQDSNRAVDTQYF.

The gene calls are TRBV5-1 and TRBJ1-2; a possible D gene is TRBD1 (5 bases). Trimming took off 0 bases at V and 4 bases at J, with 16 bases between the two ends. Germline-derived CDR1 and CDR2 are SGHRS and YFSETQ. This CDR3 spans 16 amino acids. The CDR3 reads CASSLGGTSELYGYTF. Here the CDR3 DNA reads TGCGCCAGCAGCTTGGGAGGGACTTCGGAACTCTATGGCTACACCTTC.

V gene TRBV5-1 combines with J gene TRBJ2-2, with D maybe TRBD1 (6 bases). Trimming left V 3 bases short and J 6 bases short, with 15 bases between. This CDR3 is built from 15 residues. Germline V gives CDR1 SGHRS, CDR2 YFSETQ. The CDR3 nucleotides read TGCGCCAGCAGCTCGGTAGCAGGGGCGGCCGGGGAGCTGTTTTTT. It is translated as CASSSVAGAAGELFF.

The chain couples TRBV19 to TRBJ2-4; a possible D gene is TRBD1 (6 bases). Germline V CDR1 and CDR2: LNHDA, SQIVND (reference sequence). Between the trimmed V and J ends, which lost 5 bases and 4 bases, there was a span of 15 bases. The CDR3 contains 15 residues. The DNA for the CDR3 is TGTGCCAGTAGTTCCGGACAGAACTTAAAAAACATTCAGTACTTC. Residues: CASSSGQNLKNIQYF.

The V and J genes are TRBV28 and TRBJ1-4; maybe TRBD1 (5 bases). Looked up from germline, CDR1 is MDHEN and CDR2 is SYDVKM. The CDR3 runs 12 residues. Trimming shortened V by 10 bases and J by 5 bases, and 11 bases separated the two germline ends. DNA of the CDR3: TGTGCCACCGGGACTCTCAATGAAAAACTGTTTTTT. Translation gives CATGTLNEKLFF.

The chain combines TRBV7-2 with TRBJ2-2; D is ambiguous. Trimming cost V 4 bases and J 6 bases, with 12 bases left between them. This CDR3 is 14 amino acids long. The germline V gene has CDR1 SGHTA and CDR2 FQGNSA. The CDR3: CASSSITNSGELFF. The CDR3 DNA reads TGTGCCAGCAGCTCAATAACTAATTCCGGGGAGCTGTTTTTT.

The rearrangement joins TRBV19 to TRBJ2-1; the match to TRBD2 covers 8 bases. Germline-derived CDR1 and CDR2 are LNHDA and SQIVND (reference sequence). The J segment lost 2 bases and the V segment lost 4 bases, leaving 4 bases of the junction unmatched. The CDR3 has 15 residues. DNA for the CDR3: TGTGCCAGTAGTACTCGGGAGGGCCCCTACAATGAGCAGTTCTTC. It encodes CASSTREGPYNEQFF.

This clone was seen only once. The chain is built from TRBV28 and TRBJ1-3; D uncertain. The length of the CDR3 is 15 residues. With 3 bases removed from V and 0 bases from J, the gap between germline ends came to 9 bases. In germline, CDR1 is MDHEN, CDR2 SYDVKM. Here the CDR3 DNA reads TGTGCCAGCAGTTTCACCAGACTCTCTGGAAACACCATATATTTT. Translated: CASSFTRLSGNTIYF.

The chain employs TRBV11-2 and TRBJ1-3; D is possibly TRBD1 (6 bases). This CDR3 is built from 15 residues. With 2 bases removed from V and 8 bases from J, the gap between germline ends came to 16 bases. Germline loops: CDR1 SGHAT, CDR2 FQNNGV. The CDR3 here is CASSLTGTAWDTIYF. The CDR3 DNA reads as TGTGCCAGCAGCTTAACAGGGACGGCGTGGGACACCATATATTTT.

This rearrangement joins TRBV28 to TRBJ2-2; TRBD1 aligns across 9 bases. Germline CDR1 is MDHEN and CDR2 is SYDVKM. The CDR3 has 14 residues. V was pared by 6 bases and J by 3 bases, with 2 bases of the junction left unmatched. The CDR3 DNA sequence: TGTGCCAGCAGGCGGGACAGGGACACCGGGGAGCTGTTTTTT. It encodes CASRRDRDTGELFF. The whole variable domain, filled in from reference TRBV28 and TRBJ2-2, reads DVKVTQSSRYLVKRTGEKVFLECVQDMDHENMFWYRQDPGLGLRLIYFSYDVKMKEKGDIPEGYSVSREKKERFSLILESASTNQTSMYLCASRRDRDTGELFFGEGSRLTVL.

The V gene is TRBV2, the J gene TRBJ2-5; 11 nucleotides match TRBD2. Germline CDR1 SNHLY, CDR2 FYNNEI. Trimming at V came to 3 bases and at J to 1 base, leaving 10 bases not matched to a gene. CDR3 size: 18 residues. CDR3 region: CASSDEGASGRSQETQYF. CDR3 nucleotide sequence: TGTGCCAGCAGTGATGAGGGGGCTAGCGGGAGGTCCCAAGAGACCCAGTACTTC.

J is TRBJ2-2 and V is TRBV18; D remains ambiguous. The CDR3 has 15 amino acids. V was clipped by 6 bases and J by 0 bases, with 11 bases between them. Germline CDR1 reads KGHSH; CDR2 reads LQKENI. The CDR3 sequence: CASSQTTANTGELFF. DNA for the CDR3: TGTGCCAGCTCGCAGACAACCGCGAACACCGGGGAGCTGTTTTTT.

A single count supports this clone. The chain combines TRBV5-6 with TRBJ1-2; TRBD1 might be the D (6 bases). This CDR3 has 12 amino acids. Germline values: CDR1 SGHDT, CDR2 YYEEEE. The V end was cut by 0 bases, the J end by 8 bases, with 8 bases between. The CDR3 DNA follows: TGTGCCAGCAGCTTGGGAGGGGGAGGCTACACCTTC. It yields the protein CASSLGGGGYTF.

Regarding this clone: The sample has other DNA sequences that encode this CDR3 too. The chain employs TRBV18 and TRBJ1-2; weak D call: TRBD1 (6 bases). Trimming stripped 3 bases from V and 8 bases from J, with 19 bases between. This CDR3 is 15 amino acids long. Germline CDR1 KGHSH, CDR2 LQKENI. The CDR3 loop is CASSPTGGGGYGYTF. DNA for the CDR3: TGTGCCAGCTCACCCACGGGGGGCGGAGGATACGGCTACACCTTC.

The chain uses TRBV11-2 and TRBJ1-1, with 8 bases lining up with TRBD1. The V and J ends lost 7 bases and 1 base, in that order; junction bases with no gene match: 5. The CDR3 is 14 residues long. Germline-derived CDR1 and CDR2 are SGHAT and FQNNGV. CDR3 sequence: CASNLGQGNTEAFF. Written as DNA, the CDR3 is TGTGCCAGCAACCTAGGACAGGGGAACACTGAAGCTTTCTTT.

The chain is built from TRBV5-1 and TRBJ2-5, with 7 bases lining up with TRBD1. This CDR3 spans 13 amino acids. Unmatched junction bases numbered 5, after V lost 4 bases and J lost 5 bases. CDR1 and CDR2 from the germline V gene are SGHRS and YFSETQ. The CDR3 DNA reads TGCGCCAGCAGCAGTACAGGGGCCGAGACCCAGTACTTC. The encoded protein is CASSSTGAETQYF.

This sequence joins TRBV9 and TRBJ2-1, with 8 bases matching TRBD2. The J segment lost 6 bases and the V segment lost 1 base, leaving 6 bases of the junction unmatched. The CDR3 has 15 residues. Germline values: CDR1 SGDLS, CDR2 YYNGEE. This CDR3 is CASSVTGTRSNEQFF. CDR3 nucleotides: TGTGCCAGCAGCGTAACCGGGACTAGAAGCAATGAGCAGTTCTTC.